This T cell receptor (beta chain) was documented in a study of cytomegalovirus exposure and HLA in healthy donors. Study outcomes and limitations: Clusters of TCRs from the first cohort tended to co-occur in the 120 or so validation repertoires (as a later analysis found). Many donors carried some public TCRs, although rarity characterized most TCR sequences.

Measured with immunoSEQ multiplex PCR; TCRdb has only the in-frame clones, and not every one. The sample lists tens of thousands of clones; roughly 88% were seen once. Looked up from germline, CDR1 is SGHKS and CDR2 is YYEKEE (reference sequence). Trimming took 0 bases from V and 11 from J, leaving 3 bases between them. The CDR3 runs to 10 residues. A note on this clone: Its antigen is not known.

The material sequenced was PBMCs. The V and J genes are TRBV5-5 and TRBJ2-1; no firm D call. The clonotype was recovered from a man younger than 40 in good health and CMV-seronegative. The chain's CDR3 is CASSLDKQFF. In DNA form, the CDR3 reads TGTGCCAGCAGCTTGGACAAGCAGTTCTTC.